This T cell receptor (beta chain) was captured by sequencing in a study of blood T cells in healthy people across ages. Next came a second PCR, run for about 7 to 12 cycles, which used a sample-barcoded 5' primer along with a J-beta primer mix. MiXCR, applied by TCRdb to the 5' RACE reads, yields one record per CDR3 protein. The data show around 1,700,000 distinct CDR3 sequences, 28% seen once. Germline trimming cut 5 bases from V and 4 bases from J; bases unmatched to any gene: 7. Germline-derived CDR1 and CDR2 are SGHTA and FQGNSA. The length of the CDR3 is 16 residues. The chain combines TRBV7-2 with TRBJ2-2, with 10 bases lining up with TRBD1. The sequence was collected from a woman aged 25 to 39 in good health. Input material: blood. In nucleotides, the CDR3 is TGTGCCAGCAGCACCCGGGACAGGGGAAGCACCGGGGAGCTGTTTTTT. This codes for CASSTRDRGSTGELFF.